One and the same sample provided the 3 T cell receptor beta chains below, sequenced in a study of T cell repertoires in cytomegalovirus infection. These receptors have no identified antigens. MiXCR was run by TCRdb on the reads, yielding one entry per CDR3 protein. Here the sample spans about 500,000 distinct CDR3 sequences, roughly 34% being singletons. Sample: cultured PBMCs, taken from culture after CMV antigen stimulation. These receptors were obtained from a human donor in good health (CMV status not recorded). Some clones in this sample may be carry-over from other donors' samples.

The chain is built from TRBV4-2 and TRBJ2-1, with 7 bases that match TRBD2. The J segment lost 7 bases and the V segment lost 6 bases, leaving 12 bases of the junction unmatched. The length of the CDR3 is 15 residues. Germline V gene lookup returns CDR1 LGHNA and CDR2 YNFKEQ. The CDR3 DNA sequence: TGTGCCAGCAGTACAGCGGGAATTCAAGTGAATGAGCAGTTCTTC. Translation: CASSTAGIQVNEQFF.

There are a few counts of this clonotype. DNA of the CDR3: TGCAGTGCTCGCCCGAGACAGGGGCTCGCAGATACGCAGTATTTT. This sequence encodes CSARPRQGLADTQYF. The V call is TRBV20-1, the J call TRBJ2-3; 8 bases are a match to TRBD1. The CDR3 sequence is 15 residues long. The germline V gene has CDR1 DFQATT and CDR2 SNEGSKA (reference sequence). With 5 bases clipped from V and 4 bases from J, the junction kept 11 bases outside the gene matches.

This clonotype was seen only a few times. This chain joins TRBV11-2 and TRBJ2-7; no clear D gene. The CDR3 extends over 13 amino acids. V was trimmed by 0 bases and J by 5 bases, leaving 8 bases between them. Germline CDR1 is SGHAT and CDR2 is FQNNGV. In DNA form, the CDR3 reads TGTGCCAGCAGCTTAGAAGCCGCAAACGAGCAGTACTTC. Translation gives CASSLEAANEQYF. The whole variable domain, remainder taken from reference TRBV11-2 and TRBJ2-7, is EAGVAQSPRYKIIEKRQSVAFWCNPISGHATLYWYQQILGQGPKLLIQFQNNGVVDDSQLPKDRFSAERLKGVDSTLKIQPAKLEDSAVYLCASSLEAANEQYFGPGTRLTVT.